This T cell receptor (beta chain) is from a study of T cell responses to AZD1222 COVID-19 vaccine. Generated by immunoSEQ multiplex PCR, the TCRdb table keeps only in-frame clones and is missing some. Among roughly 150,000 clones, 75% to 95% were seen once, and the ten largest hold about 1.5%. This clone was counted once. Its antigen remains unidentified. Whole-study results and caveats: The peak T cell response came first, and repertoires were sampled only after it. Baseline serology detected seropositivity in only 6 or 7 AZD1222 recipients.

The CDR3 has 13 residues. With 3 bases removed from V and 5 bases from J, the gap between germline ends came to 11 bases. The V gene is TRBV12-3 or TRBV12-4, the J gene TRBJ2-7; weak D call: TRBD2 (5 bases). This receptor was obtained from an adult in good health. Source: peripheral blood, taken on day 0 of AZD1222 vaccination. The CDR3 DNA reads TGTGCCAGCAGTTTCAACCCCGGGGACGAGCAGTACTTC. It translates to CASSFNPGDEQYF.